This T cell receptor (beta chain) was captured in a study of long-term antiretroviral therapy in people with HIV. HIV-positive participants all received treatment in the United States. Runs used v3.0 of the immunoSEQ assay and were done at survey level. About 35,000-50,000 T-cell genomes per sample were the sequencing target. Only in-frame clones appear in the TCRdb table, and some are missing; sequencing was by immunoSEQ multiplex PCR. The table has about 24,000 clones, approximately 80% seen once. On this clone itself: Its antigen is not identified.

The CDR3 extends over 15 amino acids. With 4 bases removed from V and 1 base from J, the gap between germline ends came to 10 bases. CDR1 LNHDA and CDR2 SQIVND come from the germline V gene (reference sequence). Study conclusions and caveats: The study found narrower CDR3 length ranges in HIV repertoires than in controls. Every time point showed a repertoire led by clones expanded before ART.

This TCR derives from a man aged 30 to 45 with HIV. Sequenced material: unsorted PBMCs, taken 4.2 to 4.5 years after starting antiretroviral therapy. The chain joins TRBV19 to TRBJ2-2; D possibly uses TRBD1 or TRBD2 (6 bases each). The DNA of the CDR3 is TGTGCCAGTAGTAAGGAGGGGGGGAACACCGGGGAGCTGTTTTTT. Its protein product is CASSKEGGNTGELFF.